A selection of T cell receptor beta chains follows, all from one sample in a study of siplizumab effects on memory and regulatory T cells. Data came from immunoSEQ multiplex PCR; TCRdb stores just in-frame clones and leaves some out. Of around 87,000 clones in the sample, 75% to 90% were seen once. Sequenced: CD4+ T cells sorted from blood. These receptors came from a human donor in good health. Both conserved end residues are part of each CDR3. The D gene is left open where the match is weak. Size is stated for part of the rows, as once, few or many counts, or as a class when the clone is expanded.

J | size | V | D | DNA | CDR3
TRBJ1-5 | few | TRBV6-6 | NA | TGTGCCAGCTGGCAGGGCCAAAATCAGCCCCAGCATTTT | CASWQGQNQPQHF
TRBJ1-5 | NA | TRBV18 | NA | TGTGCCAGCTCACCAGGTACCAATCAGCCCCAGCATTTT | CASSPGTNQPQHF
TRBJ1-2 | NA | TRBV10-3 | NA | TGTGCCATCACTTCTAACAGTGCTAACTATGGCTACACCTTC | CAITSNSANYGYTF
TRBJ2-3 | once | TRBV19 | NA | TGTGCCAGTAGTCTACTACAGGGTAGCACAGATACGCAGTATTTT | CASSLLQGSTDTQYF
TRBJ2-1 | NA | TRBV5-1 | TRBD2 | TGCGCCAGCAGGGCCGGGACTATTATCAATGAGCAGTTCTTC | CASRAGTIINEQFF
TRBJ1-5 | NA | TRBV21-1 | NA | TGTGCCAGCAGCAAGGGAAGGGGCTCCAATCAGCCCCAGCATTTT | CASSKGRGSNQPQHF
TRBJ1-1 | NA | TRBV19 | TRBD1 | TGTGCCAGTAGGACAGGGCCCACTGAAGCTTTCTTT | CASRTGPTEAFF
TRBJ2-3 | NA | TRBV7-2 | TRBD1 | TGTGCCAGCAGCGAGACAGGGGCGGGCACAGATACGCAGTATTTT | CASSETGAGTDTQYF
TRBJ2-7 | NA | TRBV30 | TRBD1 | TGTGCCTGGGGAGGACAGGGAGTTTTCTATGGCGAGCAGTACTTC | CAWGGQGVFYGEQYF
TRBJ1-1 | NA | TRBV11-3 | NA | TGTGCCAGCAGCTTAGTGCAAGGGAGGGCTGAAGCTTTCTTT | CASSLVQGRAEAFF
TRBJ1-6 | NA | TRBV5-6 | TRBD1 | TGTGCCAGCACATTAGGGGGCTCGGTAATTTCACCCCTCCACTTT | CASTLGGSVISPLHF
TRBJ2-5 | NA | TRBV19 | NA | TGTGCCAGTAGTATATGGGGGACGGAGACCCAGTACTTC | CASSIWGTETQYF
TRBJ1-2 | NA | TRBV30 | NA | TGTGCCTGGTCTCCGGGTTCCAACTATGGCTACACCTTC | CAWSPGSNYGYTF
TRBJ2-5 | once | TRBV7-9 | TRBD1 | TGTGCCAGCAGCACCCGACAGGGGAGAGAGACCCAGTACTTC | CASSTRQGRETQYF
TRBJ2-3 | NA | TRBV4-3 | NA | TGCGCCAGCAGCCAAGATATCACCACAGATACGCAGTATTTT | CASSQDITTDTQYF
TRBJ1-4 | NA | TRBV7-2 | NA | TGTGCCAGCAGCTTAGATCCGGGGGTTAGGGAAAAACTGTTTTTT | CASSLDPGVREKLFF
TRBJ2-1 | NA | TRBV10-2 | TRBD2 | TGCGCCAGCACCAACAAGTTCCAGCGGGGTTACAATGAGCAGTTCTTC | CASTNKFQRGYNEQFF
TRBJ2-1 | NA | TRBV5-1 | TRBD2 | TGCGCCAGCAGCTTGGCGGGACTAACAATTCAGTTCTTC | CASSLAGLTIQFF
TRBJ2-1 | NA | TRBV5-1 | TRBD2 | TGCGCCAGCAGCCCAGGGGGGCTAGCGGGAGTGAATGAGCAGTTCTTC | CASSPGGLAGVNEQFF
TRBJ1-1 | NA | TRBV30 | TRBD1 | TGTGCCTGGACTAGGACAGGTTCGAGCACTGAAGCTTTCTTT | CAWTRTGSSTEAFF
TRBJ2-1 | NA | TRBV29-1 | TRBD2 | TGCAGCGTGGCCGGGACTAGCGTCTACAATGAGCAGTTCTTC | CSVAGTSVYNEQFF
TRBJ1-1 | NA | TRBV30 | TRBD1 | TGTGCCTGGAGTGTACTAGGACAGGGTTTCGGTGAAGCTTTCTTT | CAWSVLGQGFGEAFF
TRBJ1-2 | NA | TRBV7-9 | TRBD1 | TGTGCCAGCTCGGACAGGGGCTTATATGGCTACACCTTC | CASSDRGLYGYTF
TRBJ2-1 | NA | TRBV4-3 | NA | TGCGCCAGCAGCCTCAACAGGGTGCAGTTCTTC | CASSLNRVQFF
TRBJ1-4 | few | TRBV19 | NA | TGTGCCAGTAGCTACAGGGAACCTAATGAAAAACTGTTTTTT | CASSYREPNEKLFF
TRBJ2-4 | few | TRBV11-2 | NA | TGTGCCAGCAGCTTAGGACAGCTACTAGCCAAAAACATTCAGTACTTC | CASSLGQLLAKNIQYF